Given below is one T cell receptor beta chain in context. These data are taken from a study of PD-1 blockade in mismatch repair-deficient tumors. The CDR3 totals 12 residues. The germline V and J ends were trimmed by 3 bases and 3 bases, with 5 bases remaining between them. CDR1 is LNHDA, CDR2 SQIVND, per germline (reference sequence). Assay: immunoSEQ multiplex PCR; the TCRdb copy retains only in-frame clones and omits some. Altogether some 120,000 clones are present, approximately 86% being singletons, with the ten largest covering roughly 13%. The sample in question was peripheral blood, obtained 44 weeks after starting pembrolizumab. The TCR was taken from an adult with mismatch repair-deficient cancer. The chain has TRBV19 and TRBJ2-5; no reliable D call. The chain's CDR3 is CASSIWEETQYF. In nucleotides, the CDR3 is TGTGCCAGTAGTATCTGGGAAGAGACCCAGTACTTC.